Listed here are 30 T cell receptor beta chains from one sample, sequenced in a study of blood T cell dynamics during melanoma immunotherapy. This table comes from immunoSEQ multiplex PCR, and its TCRdb copy is limited to in-frame clones, with some not included. The sample holds approximately 29,000 clones, over 80% seen once. Time point meaning: week 3, after first cycle of checkpoint inhibitor. Sequences were derived from blood, sampled from a patient treated with checkpoint blockade. These receptors all stem from a human donor with melanoma.

The rearrangement links TRBV5-1 to TRBJ2-5; D might be TRBD1 (6 bases). The CDR3 spans 13 residues. Trimming removed 3 bases at V and 4 bases at J, with 10 bases between. The V gene's germline CDR1 is SGHRS and CDR2 YFSETQ. Here the CDR3 reads CASSSQGRETQYF. In DNA, the CDR3 is TGCGCCAGCAGCTCCCAGGGGAGAGAGACCCAGTACTTC.

CDR3 nucleotide sequence: TGTGCCACCGGGACCGACTCCTACAATGAGCAGTTCTTC. This sequence encodes CATGTDSYNEQFF. The chain has TRBV2 and TRBJ2-1; tentatively, D is TRBD1 or TRBD2 (5 bases each). V was pared by 10 bases and J by 0 bases, with 10 bases between. Germline CDR1 is SNHLY and CDR2 is FYNNEI. The CDR3 length is 13 residues.

The chain has TRBV28 and TRBJ2-3; 10 positions match TRBD2. Trimming took 3 bases from V and 2 from J; bases not matched to a gene: 5. The germline CDR1 and CDR2 sequences are MDHEN and SYDVKM. The CDR3 is 16 amino acids. The CDR3 sequence is CASSFLAGAPTDTQYF. In DNA form, the CDR3 reads TGTGCCAGCAGTTTTCTAGCGGGAGCCCCCACAGATACGCAGTATTTT.

This clone was seen a few times. CDR3 sequence (DNA): TGTGCCACCAGCAGAAAACAAGAGACCCAGTACTTC. This encodes CATSRKQETQYF. The chain employs TRBV15 and TRBJ2-5, with no clear D. Trimming removed 2 bases from V and 2 bases from J, with 3 bases in between. CDR1 LNHNV and CDR2 YYDKDF come from the germline V gene (reference sequence). The CDR3 extends over 12 amino acids.

V gene TRBV29-1 combines with J gene TRBJ2-1; no firm D call. V was trimmed by 4 bases and J by 5 bases, leaving 9 bases between them. The CDR3 is 12 amino acids. Germline V CDR1 and CDR2: SQVTM, ANQGSEA. As DNA, the CDR3 is TGCAGCGTTGGCCCCCCTAACAATGAGCAGTTCTTC. Its translation: CSVGPPNNEQFF.

This clone has only one observation. The chain is built from TRBV9 and TRBJ2-7, with a tentative D call TRBD1 (6 bases). From germline, CDR1 is SGDLS and CDR2 YYNGEE. Trimming left V 4 bases short and J 0 bases short, with 17 bases between. The CDR3 extends over 16 amino acids. The CDR3 here is CASSSTGTSSSYEQYF. The CDR3, as DNA: TGTGCCAGCAGCTCTACCGGGACATCGAGCTCCTACGAGCAGTACTTC.

This sequence joins TRBV6-5 and TRBJ2-7; a weak D match, TRBD2 (7 bases). Trimming took off 5 bases at V and 5 bases at J, with 13 bases between the two ends. This CDR3 is 13 amino acids long. Germline CDR1 is MNHEY and CDR2 is SVGAGI. CDR3 residues: CASSLQGGNEQYF. CDR3 DNA sequence: TGTGCCAGCAGTCTACAGGGAGGGAACGAGCAGTACTTC.

The chain couples TRBV5-4 to TRBJ2-1, with D possibly TRBD1 on 6 matching bases. V was trimmed by 2 bases and J by 7 bases, leaving 13 bases between them. CDR3 size: 14 residues. The V gene's germline CDR1 is SGHNT and CDR2 YYREEE (reference sequence). CDR3 nucleotides: TGTGCCAGCAGCTTTCCCCGGCAGGGGAATGAGCAGTTCTTC. Amino acid sequence: CASSFPRQGNEQFF.

This clone turned up a few times. This chain connects TRBV6-1 to TRBJ1-1; D call uncertain. This CDR3 contains 14 residues. Between the trimmed V and J ends, which lost 1 base and 11 bases, there was a span of 17 bases. From germline, CDR1 is MNHNS and CDR2 SASEGT. The CDR3 sequence is CASSEEIGGMRAFF. The CDR3 DNA reads TGTGCCAGCAGTGAAGAAATTGGAGGGATGAGGGCTTTCTTT.

The chain carries TRBV5-1 and TRBJ2-3; 11 bases are a match to TRBD2. Germline loops: CDR1 SGHRS, CDR2 YFSETQ. CDR3 length: 16 residues. V lost 2 bases, J lost 3 bases, and 5 bases stayed unmatched. The CDR3 spells CASSLWGLAETDTQYF. The CDR3 coding sequence is TGCGCCAGCAGCTTATGGGGACTAGCGGAAACAGATACGCAGTATTTT.

The J gene is TRBJ1-1, the V gene TRBV5-6; D gene unclear. The CDR3 totals 13 residues. Trimming left V 4 bases short and J 8 bases short, with 15 bases between. CDR1 is SGHDT and CDR2 is YYEEEE in the germline V gene. CDR3 in DNA: TGTGCCAGCAGCATACTTAGGACCCCCGAAGCTTTCTTT. Encoded protein: CASSILRTPEAFF. The full variable domain, its missing parts supplied by reference TRBV5-6 and TRBJ1-1, is DAGVTQSPTHLIKTRGQQVTLRCSPKSGHDTVSWYQQALGQGPQFIFQYYEEEERQRGNFPDRFSGHQFPNYSSELNVNALLLGDSALYLCASSILRTPEAFFGQGTRLTVV.

The rearrangement uses TRBV4-3 and TRBJ1-4, with D possibly TRBD1 on 6 matching bases. CDR3 length equals 13 residues. V lost 2 bases and J 13 bases, leaving 14 bases between the germline ends. CDR1 is LGHNA, CDR2 YSLEER, per germline. The CDR3 nucleotides read TGCGCCAGCAGCCAAAAACAGGGATTTGGACTGTTTTTT. It encodes CASSQKQGFGLFF.

This chain uses TRBV29-1 with TRBJ1-3, with D possibly TRBD1 on 5 matching bases. This CDR3 is 14 amino acids long. Deletions cut 6 bases from V and 0 bases from J, with 12 bases between. Germline lookup yields CDR1 SQVTM and CDR2 ANQGSEA. The DNA of the CDR3 is TGCAGCGTGGAGACAGTCTACTCTGGAAACACCATATATTTT. It yields the protein CSVETVYSGNTIYF. Full variable domain (missing parts from reference TRBV29-1 and TRBJ1-3): SAVISQKPSRDICQRGTSLTIQCQVDSQVTMMFWYRQQPGQSLTLIATANQGSEATYESGFVIDKFPISRPNLTFSTLTVSNMSPEDSSIYLCSVETVYSGNTIYFGEGSWLTVV.

In this sample, this clone turned up a few times. The chain uses TRBV6-4 and TRBJ1-1, with 9 nucleotides matching TRBD1. V gave up 7 bases and J gave up 10 bases; unmatched junction bases: 13. The CDR3 length is 14 residues. Germline CDR1 reads MRHNA; CDR2 reads SNTAGT. As DNA, the CDR3 is TGTGCCAGCACCCCTAATCCGGGACAGGGTGCAGCTTTCTTT. It specifies CASTPNPGQGAAFF.

The chain employs TRBV5-1 and TRBJ2-7; a possible D gene is TRBD2 (5 bases). Germline values: CDR1 SGHRS, CDR2 YFSETQ. This CDR3 has 18 amino acids. Trimming shortened V by 4 bases and J by 3 bases, and 26 bases separated the two germline ends. The CDR3: CASSPDGLGWSGVYEQYF. CDR3 DNA sequence: TGCGCCAGCAGCCCCGATGGCCTGGGTTGGAGCGGAGTCTACGAGCAGTACTTC.

The J gene is TRBJ1-2, the V gene TRBV10-2; D gene uncertain. CDR3 length: 14 amino acids. Trimming took off 3 bases at V and 4 bases at J, with 12 bases between the two ends. Germline V CDR1 and CDR2: WSHSY, SAAADI. CDR3 protein: CASSEAAEVYGYTF. The CDR3, as DNA: TGCGCCAGCAGTGAAGCGGCAGAGGTCTATGGCTACACCTTC.

The chain links TRBV5-1 to TRBJ2-5; 7 bases match TRBD1. The trim removed 3 bases at V and 2 bases at J, leaving 4 bases unmatched. This CDR3 is 14 amino acids long. Germline CDR1 SGHRS, CDR2 YFSETQ. CDR3 in amino acids: CASSWRTGQETQYF. The DNA for the CDR3 is TGCGCCAGCAGCTGGCGGACAGGACAAGAGACCCAGTACTTC.

This clone was detected once. CDR3 in DNA: TGTGCCAGCAGCTCGGCCTCTGGTAGTGCCTACAATGAGCAGTTCTTC. Its translation is CASSSASGSAYNEQFF. V and J are TRBV7-6 and TRBJ2-1, with unresolved D. Deletions cut 4 bases from V and 2 bases from J, with 15 bases between. The CDR3 is 16 residues long. Germline CDR1 SGHVS, CDR2 FNYEAQ.

The rearrangement links TRBV27 to TRBJ2-3; D tentatively fits TRBD1 or TRBD2 (6 bases each). Germline V gene lookup returns CDR1 MNHEY and CDR2 SMNVEV (reference sequence). The CDR3 length is 15 residues. V was shortened by 2 bases and J by 0 bases, with 9 bases between the two germline ends. CDR3 coding DNA: TGTGCCAGCAGTTTACGGGGGCAAAGCACAGATACGCAGTATTTT. It translates to CASSLRGQSTDTQYF.

The chain is built from TRBV7-9 and TRBJ1-4; tentative D call: TRBD1 (6 bases). The CDR3 contains 14 residues. Germline loops: CDR1 SEHNR, CDR2 FQNEAQ (reference sequence). V was pared by 2 bases and J by 6 bases, with 10 bases between. The CDR3 coding sequence is TGTGCCAGCAGCTTATCGGCAGGGGATGAAAAACTGTTTTTT. Translating it yields CASSLSAGDEKLFF. Full variable domain (rest looked up from reference TRBV7-9 and TRBJ1-4): DTGVSQNPRHKITKRGQNVTFRCDPISEHNRLYWYRQTLGQGPEFLTYFQNEAQLEKSRLLSDRFSAERPKGSFSTLEIQRTEQGDSAMYLCASSLSAGDEKLFFGSGTQLSVL.

This rearrangement joins TRBV6-5 to TRBJ2-7; maybe TRBD2 (6 bases). This CDR3 is 11 amino acids long. CDR1 and CDR2 from the germline V gene are MNHEY and SVGAGI. The V end was cut by 2 bases, the J end by 9 bases, with 8 bases between. CDR3 bases: TGTGCCAGCAGTTACCCCGGGGGGCAGTACTTC. Its translation: CASSYPGGQYF.

The V and J genes are TRBV5-6 and TRBJ1-2; the match to TRBD1 covers 9 bases. Germline CDR1 and CDR2: SGHDT and YYEEEE. After removal of 0 bases from V and 4 bases from J, the junction contained 7 bases not matched to a gene. The CDR3 sequence is 16 residues long. The CDR3 loop is CASSLAQDRGGYGYTF. Written as DNA, the CDR3 is TGTGCCAGCAGCTTGGCCCAGGACAGGGGAGGCTATGGCTACACCTTC.

V is TRBV28 and J is TRBJ1-2; TRBD1 might be the D (5 bases). The CDR3 is made up of 13 amino acids. V lost 7 bases, J lost 8 bases, and 17 bases lay in between. CDR1 is MDHEN and CDR2 is SYDVKM in the germline V gene. CDR3 loop: CASTLHSRDGYTF. The CDR3 nucleotides read TGTGCCAGCACCTTACATTCCAGGGACGGCTACACCTTC.

This clone has just one count. J is TRBJ1-2 and V is TRBV19, with TRBD1 matching 10 bases. J lost 11 bases, V lost 7 bases, and 10 bases had no gene match. Looked up from germline, CDR1 is LNHDA and CDR2 is SQIVND (reference sequence). The length of the CDR3 is 13 residues. This CDR3 is CASTFLGQGVYTF. The CDR3 bases are TGTGCCAGTACCTTCCTCGGACAGGGGGTTTACACCTTC. The variable domain in full, completed from reference TRBV19 and TRBJ1-2, reads DGGITQSPKYLFRKEGQNVTLSCEQNLNHDAMYWYRQDPGQGLRLIYYSQIVNDFQKGDIAEGYSVSREKKESFPLTVTSAQKNPTAFYLCASTFLGQGVYTFGSGTRLTVV.

The V gene is TRBV10-1, the J gene TRBJ1-4; 9 bases agree with TRBD1. V trimming: 6 bases; J trimming: 8 bases; junction bases outside the gene matches: 10. This CDR3 has 15 amino acids. Germline CDR1 reads WNHNN; CDR2 reads SYGVQD (reference sequence). Here the CDR3 reads CASSRGTGLSEKLFF. In DNA form, the CDR3 reads TGCGCCAGCAGCCGAGGGACAGGGCTCTCGGAAAAACTGTTTTTT.

The chain carries TRBV10-1 and TRBJ2-7, with TRBD2 matching 8 bases. Trimming cost V 3 bases and J 9 bases; bases outside gene matches: 10. Per the germline V gene, CDR1 is WNHNN and CDR2 is SYGVQD (reference sequence). The CDR3 contains 14 residues. The CDR3 DNA reads TGCGCCAGCAGTGATGGGGGACTAGTAGAAAGGCAGTACTTC. Translating it yields CASSDGGLVERQYF.

The V call is TRBV14, the J call TRBJ2-1; D gene unclear. Germline CDR1 reads SGHDN; CDR2 reads FVKESK. The CDR3 covers 18 residues. Trimming left V 0 bases short and J 12 bases short, with 27 bases between. CDR3 loop: CASSQDRTLRHRNLGQFF. The CDR3 coding sequence is TGTGCCAGCAGCCAAGATCGAACTTTGCGCCATCGGAACCTTGGGCAGTTCTTC.

The rearrangement uses TRBV4-2 and TRBJ1-6; weak D call: TRBD1 (5 bases). The CDR3 length is 16 residues. Germline V gives CDR1 LGHNA, CDR2 YNFKEQ. The V end lost 4 bases, the J end lost 9 bases, and 19 bases lay between the germline ends. CDR3 nucleotides: TGTGCCAGCAGCCTCGGGTCGGGGCTGGTGGGTTCACCCCTCCACTTT. Translated: CASSLGSGLVGSPLHF.

In its sample, this clone was seen once. The V and J genes are TRBV10-2 and TRBJ1-6; D is ambiguous. This CDR3 is 12 amino acids long. Per germline, CDR1 WSHSY and CDR2 SAAADI. V gave up 3 bases and J gave up 5 bases, with 2 bases separating them. For the CDR3, the DNA is TGCGCCAGCAGTGAAAATAATTCACCCCTCCACTTT. Residues: CASSENNSPLHF.

The genes are TRBV19 and TRBJ1-5; 10 bases are a match to TRBD1. Germline V CDR1 and CDR2: LNHDA, SQIVND (reference sequence). The CDR3 length is 15 residues. With V trimmed by 8 bases and J by 4 bases, 8 bases remained unmatched. The chain's CDR3 is CASGTTGGGNQPQHF. In DNA, the CDR3 is TGTGCCAGTGGAACGACAGGGGGCGGTAATCAGCCCCAGCATTTT.